Shown below are 19 T cell receptor beta chains from a single sample sequenced in a study of T-cell reconstitution after alpha-beta-depleted transplantation in children. TCRbeta library preparation incorporated unique molecular identifiers. TCRdb re-called the PCR reads with MiXCR, one entry per CDR3 protein. The sample lists 450,000 to 500,000 distinct CDR3 sequences, about 12% occurring once. Specimen: PBMCs from the stem cell graft donor, collected from the stem cell graft. These receptors all stem from a human donor who donated a stem cell graft to a child with combined immunodeficiency.

This clonotype has more than one count but fewer than ten. V and J are TRBV6-2 or TRBV6-3 and TRBJ1-6; no firm D call. This CDR3 region has 12 residues. Looked up from germline, CDR1 is MNHEY and CDR2 is SVGEGT. Between the trimmed V and J ends, which lost 6 bases and 7 bases, there was a span of 7 bases. CDR3: CASSNGNSPLHF. As DNA, the CDR3 is TGTGCCAGCAGCAACGGGAATTCACCCCTCCACTTT.

This clonotype was counted ten times or more. The rearrangement joins TRBV12-3 or TRBV12-4 to TRBJ2-1; the D gene is possibly TRBD2 (6 bases). V lost 2 bases, J lost 5 bases, and 13 bases lay in between. The CDR3 sequence is 15 residues long. This chain's CDR3 is CASSLPRGTNNEQFF. CDR3 coding DNA: TGTGCCAGCAGTTTACCTCGGGGGACCAACAATGAGCAGTTCTTC.

The genes are TRBV12-3 or TRBV12-4 and TRBJ2-3; 9 bases are shared with TRBD2. V lost 6 bases, J lost 1 base, and 17 bases stayed unmatched. The CDR3 runs 19 residues. CDR3 coding DNA: TGTGCCAGCAGGGCGTTAGCGGGAGTTCGTCCGTCCGGCACAGATACGCAGTATTTT. Its protein is CASRALAGVRPSGTDTQYF.

This clonotype has just a few counts. The V and J genes are TRBV10-3 and TRBJ1-5; 7 bases are shared with TRBD1. Germline V lookup: CDR1 ENHRY, CDR2 SYGVKD. J lost 3 bases, V lost 10 bases, and 9 bases had no gene match. The CDR3 loop spans 14 amino acids. CDR3 protein: CATKAGTDNQPQHF. In DNA form, the CDR3 reads TGTGCCACCAAAGCCGGGACAGACAATCAGCCCCAGCATTTT.

CDR3 protein: CASSRGQAQNQPQHF. DNA for the CDR3: TGTGCCAGCAGCAGGGGTCAGGCCCAAAATCAGCCCCAGCATTTT. J is TRBJ1-5 and V is TRBV2; a possible D gene is TRBD1 (6 bases). Trimming shortened V by 6 bases and J by 4 bases, and 16 bases separated the two germline ends. The CDR3 is 15 residues long. The V gene's germline CDR1 is SNHLY and CDR2 FYNNEI.

At least ten counts were recorded for this clonotype. The chain employs TRBV12-3 or TRBV12-4 and TRBJ2-1, with 8 bases identical to TRBD2. With V trimmed by 1 base and J by 7 bases, 9 bases remained unmatched. The length of the CDR3 is 16 residues. In DNA form, the CDR3 reads TGTGCCAGCAGTTTAGGCCCGGGGGGGCCTAGAAATGAGCAGTTCTTC. This encodes CASSLGPGGPRNEQFF.

This clonotype was seen only a few times. The rearrangement links TRBV7-9 to TRBJ1-1; D gene ambiguous. CDR1 and CDR2 from the germline V gene are SEHNR and FQNEAQ (reference sequence). The CDR3 is 13 residues long. V was pared by 4 bases and J by 1 base, with 7 bases between. For the CDR3, the DNA is TGTGCCAGCAGCTATTTCGGGAACACTGAAGCTTTCTTT. This encodes CASSYFGNTEAFF. Together with reference TRBV7-9 and TRBJ1-1, the CDR3 gives the full variable domain: DTGVSQNPRHKITKRGQNVTFRCDPISEHNRLYWYRQTLGQGPEFLTYFQNEAQLEKSRLLSDRFSAERPKGSFSTLEIQRTEQGDSAMYLCASSYFGNTEAFFGQGTRLTVV.

The V and J genes are TRBV5-6 and TRBJ2-5, with 8 positions matching TRBD1. Germline CDR1 is SGHDT and CDR2 is YYEEEE. The V segment lost 4 bases and the J segment 5 bases; nucleotides outside the gene matches: 7. The CDR3 extends over 14 amino acids. CDR3 DNA sequence: TGTGCCAGCAGCCCGGGGACAGGCCGGGAGACCCAGTACTTC. As protein: CASSPGTGRETQYF.

The V gene is TRBV6-5, the J gene TRBJ2-4, with 7 bases aligning to TRBD2. Per germline, CDR1 MNHEY and CDR2 SVGAGI. The CDR3 loop spans 18 amino acids. After removal of 3 bases from V and 0 bases from J, the junction contained 11 bases not matched to a gene. The CDR3 bases are TGTGCCAGCAGTTATAGGGCTAGCGGCGATCTAGCCAAAAACATTCAGTACTTC. Its translation: CASSYRASGDLAKNIQYF.

This clonotype was found a few times. The chain recombines TRBV6-1 with TRBJ2-5, with D perhaps matching TRBD1 or TRBD2 (6 bases each). Germline assignment: CDR1 MNHNS and CDR2 SASEGT. The CDR3 spans 15 residues. V shed 5 bases and J shed 5 bases, with 18 bases lying between them. The CDR3 DNA reads as TGTGCCAGCAGTCTAAGTGGGGGGCCGGGGGAGACCCAGTACTTC. Its protein is CASSLSGGPGETQYF.

V and J are TRBV7-3 and TRBJ2-5; D is uncertain. CDR1 SGHTA and CDR2 FQGTGA come from the germline V gene. The V end was cut by 2 bases, the J end by 0 bases, with 4 bases between. The CDR3 extends over 13 amino acids. In nucleotides, the CDR3 is TGTGCCAGCAGCTTATGGCACCAAGAGACCCAGTACTTC. As protein: CASSLWHQETQYF. Combining the CDR3 with reference TRBV7-3 and TRBJ2-5 gives the whole variable domain GAGVSQTPSNKVTEKGKYVELRCDPISGHTALYWYRQSLGQGPEFLIYFQGTGAADDSGLPNDRFFAVRPEGSVSTLKIQRTERGDSAVYLCASSLWHQETQYFGPGTRLLVL.

The chain is built from TRBV7-3 and TRBJ2-3; D is possibly TRBD1 or TRBD2 (6 bases each). With 6 bases removed from V and 0 bases from J, the gap between germline ends came to 13 bases. In germline, CDR1 is SGHTA, CDR2 FQGTGA. The CDR3 length is 15 residues. The CDR3 DNA reads TGTGCCAGCAGGCCACGGGGGCTCAGCACAGATACGCAGTATTTT. Encoded protein: CASRPRGLSTDTQYF.

This chain links TRBV9 with TRBJ2-5; D remains unclear. CDR3 length: 14 amino acids. In germline, CDR1 is SGDLS, CDR2 YYNGEE. Trimming took off 2 bases at V and 5 bases at J, with 13 bases between the two ends. This chain's CDR3 is CASSVSGVGETQYF. The DNA of the CDR3 is TGTGCCAGCAGCGTTTCAGGTGTGGGGGAGACCCAGTACTTC. Full variable domain (outside the CDR3, taken from reference TRBV9 and TRBJ2-5): DSGVTQTPKHLITATGQRVTLRCSPRSGDLSVYWYQQSLDQGLQFLIQYYNGEERAKGNILERFSAQQFPDLHSELNLSSLELGDSALYFCASSVSGVGETQYFGPGTRLLVL.

This clonotype was seen at least ten times. The chain's CDR3 is CASSDGLAGEGSYNEQFF. The CDR3 bases are TGTGCCAGCAGCGACGGACTAGCGGGAGAGGGCTCCTACAATGAGCAGTTCTTC. This chain links TRBV7-8 with TRBJ2-1; 13 positions match TRBD2. The CDR3 length is 18 residues. From germline, CDR1 is SGHVS and CDR2 FQNEAQ. V was clipped by 5 bases and J by 0 bases; unmatched bases: 7.

This clonotype was observed a few times. The CDR3 protein is CASSQGPGIYEQYF. CDR3 DNA sequence: TGCGCCAGCAGCCAAGGCCCAGGGATTTACGAGCAGTACTTC. The V and J genes are TRBV4-3 and TRBJ2-7; TRBD1 is a possible D gene (5 bases). The CDR3 totals 14 residues. V was trimmed by 1 base and J by 4 bases, leaving 11 bases between them. CDR1 and CDR2 from the germline V gene are LGHNA and YSLEER.

This clonotype was detected a few times. Being one base from a much bigger clone, this may be a read error. This chain joins TRBV12-3 or TRBV12-4 and TRBJ2-3; D ambiguous. CDR3 length: 13 residues. The V end lost 3 bases, the J end lost 2 bases, and 6 bases lay between the germline ends. This CDR3 reads CASSFGYTDTQYF. Written as DNA, the CDR3 is TGTGCCAGCAGTTTCGGCTACACAGATACGCAGTATTTT.

This clonotype has more than one count but fewer than ten. The rearrangement joins TRBV7-2 to TRBJ2-7; 9 bases align to TRBD2. The J segment lost 2 bases and the V segment lost 1 base, leaving 3 bases of the junction unmatched. CDR3 size: 15 residues. Germline V lookup: CDR1 SGHTA, CDR2 FQGNSA. The CDR3 sequence: CASSLVAGEPYEQYF. For the CDR3, the DNA is TGTGCCAGCAGCTTAGTAGCGGGAGAACCCTACGAGCAGTACTTC.

A few counts support this clonotype. The rearrangement links TRBV7-9 to TRBJ2-1; 8 bases agree with TRBD1. Looked up from germline, CDR1 is SEHNR and CDR2 is FQNEAQ (reference sequence). The V gene end was trimmed by 4 bases and the J gene end by 2 bases; junction bases not matched to a gene: 7. The CDR3 contains 16 residues. In DNA form, the CDR3 reads TGTGCCAGCAGCTCCGACAGGGGTGGCCCCTACAATGAGCAGTTCTTC. Translating gives CASSSDRGGPYNEQFF. Drawing the rest from reference TRBV7-9 and TRBJ2-1, the complete variable domain is DTGVSQNPRHKITKRGQNVTFRCDPISEHNRLYWYRQTLGQGPEFLTYFQNEAQLEKSRLLSDRFSAERPKGSFSTLEIQRTEQGDSAMYLCASSSDRGGPYNEQFFGPGTRLTVL.

This clonotype was counted a few times. This chain joins TRBV24-1 and TRBJ2-1; 7 nucleotides agree with TRBD2. V trimming: 0 bases; J trimming: 3 bases; junction bases outside the gene matches: 4. The CDR3 loop spans 16 amino acids. Per germline, CDR1 KGHDR and CDR2 SFDVKD. CDR3 in DNA: TGTGCCACCAGTGATTTGGGTAGCGGGCGCTACAATGAGCAGTTCTTC. Translating gives CATSDLGSGRYNEQFF.